Listed below are T cell receptor beta chains from one sample, sequenced in a study of metastatic and nonmetastatic thyroid tumors. TCRdb reprocessed the PCR reads via MiXCR. The sample has 34,000 or so clones, roughly 15% seen once; the top ten hold almost 3.5%. Material: blood. These receptors originate from a female donor with papillary thyroid cancer or a benign thyroid nodule (not recorded which). Some clones in this sample may be carry-over from other donors' samples. The CDR3 runs from the conserved cysteine through the conserved F or W. A D gene is named only where the DNA matches it firmly. The size of a clone is reported for some rows only, either as once, few or many, or as a class for expanded clones.

J gene	D gene	V gene	clone size	CDR3 DNA	CDR3 protein
TRBJ2-2	TRBD2	TRBV6-2/TRBV6-3	medium-sized	TGTGCCAGCAGCTACGATCCGAGCGGGGTGAACACCGGGGAGCTGTTTTTT	CASSYDPSGVNTGELFF
TRBJ1-4	.	TRBV6-5	medium-sized	TGTGCCAGCAGTTACTCGGGACAAGTCAATGAAAAACTGTTTTTT	CASSYSGQVNEKLFF
TRBJ1-2	.	TRBV6-1	.	TGTGCCAGCAGACCCATCGACGGGCACTATGGCTACACCTTC	CASRPIDGHYGYTF
TRBJ1-6	.	TRBV19	.	TGTGCCAGTAGCCGTCGGCAGTTGTATAATTCACCCCTCCACTTT	CASSRRQLYNSPLHF
TRBJ2-2	.	TRBV3-1	many	TGTGCCAGCAGCCAAAGGGGGGACACCGGGGAGCTGTTTTTT	CASSQRGDTGELFF
TRBJ2-1	.	TRBV12-3/TRBV12-4	.	TGTGCCAGCAGTGTACAGCCCCCAACCTACAATGAGCAGTTCTTC	CASSVQPPTYNEQFF
TRBJ1-6	.	TRBV2	many	TGTGCCAGCAGCCGGGACCATAATTCACCCCTCCACTTT	CASSRDHNSPLHF
TRBJ2-7	TRBD1	TRBV27	many	TGTGCCAGCAGTCCCCGGACAGGGCTCTCCTACGAGCAGTACTTC	CASSPRTGLSYEQYF
TRBJ2-7	.	TRBV2	many	TGTGCCAGCAGTGTGACAGATTCCTACGAGCAGTACTTC	CASSVTDSYEQYF
TRBJ2-6	.	TRBV12-3/TRBV12-4	few	TGTGCCAGCATCTACAGAGCAGGGAGGTCTGGGGCCAACGTCCCGACTTTC	CASIYRAGRSGANVPTF
TRBJ2-3	.	TRBV5-6	.	TGTGCCAGCACCCTAGACGAAGATACGCAGTATTTT	CASTLDEDTQYF
TRBJ2-7	.	TRBV6-1	few	TGTGCCAGCAGTGAAGCGCTCCCCACCCTCTACGAGCAGTACTTC	CASSEALPTLYEQYF
TRBJ2-7	TRBD2	TRBV7-9	.	TGTGCCAGCAGCTTATCCTCCGGGGAGGGGTACTTC	CASSLSSGEGYF
TRBJ1-1	TRBD1	TRBV18	once	TGTGCCAGCTCACCACAAGTCCAGGGGGCCGAAGCTTTCTTT	CASSPQVQGAEAFF
TRBJ1-5	TRBD1	TRBV19	many	TGTGCCAGTAGTATAGCAGGGGGCTTAAATCAGCCCCAGCATTTT	CASSIAGGLNQPQHF
TRBJ2-3	TRBD2	TRBV20-1	many	TGCAGTGCTGGCGGGACTAACACAGATACGCAGTATTTT	CSAGGTNTDTQYF
TRBJ2-5	.	TRBV12-3/TRBV12-4	few	TGTGCCAGCAGTTTATACGGGAGTGGGGTCCTCCAAGAGACCCAGTACTTC	CASSLYGSGVLQETQYF
TRBJ2-5	.	TRBV3-1	many	TGTGCCAGCAGCCAAGATCCGGAGGAGACCCAGTACTTC	CASSQDPEETQYF
TRBJ2-1	TRBD2	TRBV20-1	.	TGCAGTGCTAGAGAGACTAGCGGGAGAAGTGAGCAGTTCTTC	CSARETSGRSEQFF
TRBJ1-5	.	TRBV4-1	.	TGCGCCAGCAGCCAAGGCACAGGGTTTAGCAATCAGCCCCAGCATTTT	CASSQGTGFSNQPQHF
TRBJ1-2	.	TRBV20-1	.	TGCAGTGCGTCGGTGGGCGGGAGGGTGAGCTATGGCTACACCTTC	CSASVGGRVSYGYTF
TRBJ2-1	.	TRBV12-5	many	TGTGCTAGTGGTTTGGGGCTAGGAGAAGTCAATGAGCAGTTCTTC	CASGLGLGEVNEQFF
TRBJ2-5	TRBD2	TRBV12-3/TRBV12-4	.	TGTACCATCTCCCCCCTCTCTGGGCGGGAGTTGGATACCCAGTACTTC	CTISPLSGRELDTQYF
TRBJ2-6	.	TRBV15	many	TGTGCCACCAGCCAGACTGGGGGTGGGGCCAACGTCCTGACTTTC	CATSQTGGGANVLTF
TRBJ2-5	TRBD1	TRBV6-1	many	TGTGCCAGCAGTGAAGGGGGGACAGGGCGACAAGAGACCCAGTACTTC	CASSEGGTGRQETQYF
TRBJ1-2	TRBD1	TRBV5-1	.	TGCGCCAGCAGCTTGGTAGAGGGGGCAACTCTCAACTATGGCTACACCTTC	CASSLVEGATLNYGYTF
TRBJ2-3	TRBD2	TRBV7-8	many	TGTGCCAGCAGCTTAGAACTAGCGGGAGGGATGAATACGCAGTATTTT	CASSLELAGGMNTQYF
TRBJ2-1	TRBD2	TRBV5-1	many	TGCGCCAGCAGCTTCTTTACTAGCGGGAGGATAGGTGAGCAGTTCTTC	CASSFFTSGRIGEQFF
TRBJ2-1	TRBD2	TRBV19	many	TGTGCCAGTATCTCACGGGGGACTAGCGGGAGGGAAGGTAATGAGCAGTTCTTC	CASISRGTSGREGNEQFF
TRBJ2-7	.	TRBV6-1	large	TGTGCCAGCAGTGACGGGGCAGGGGCTAGCCACGAGCAGTACTTC	CASSDGAGASHEQYF
TRBJ2-7	TRBD1	TRBV11-1	medium-sized	TGTGCCAGCAGCCCCGGGACAGGGTGGTACGAGCAGTACTTC	CASSPGTGWYEQYF
TRBJ2-5	.	TRBV19	many	TGTGCCAGTAGTATGGGGACCCAGTACTTC	CASSMGTQYF
TRBJ2-5	.	TRBV12-5	many	TGTGCTAGTGGTTTGCCCCCAGGGAAGGCTAGGGCCGAGGAGACCCAGTACTTC	CASGLPPGKARAEETQYF
TRBJ2-7	.	TRBV5-1	many	TGCGCCAGCAGCTTCTCGCCTACCTACGAGCAGTACTTC	CASSFSPTYEQYF
TRBJ2-5	.	TRBV11-2	many	TGTGCCAGCAGCATCCGGGACGCATCGCAAGAGACCCAGTACTTC	CASSIRDASQETQYF
TRBJ1-6	.	TRBV4-1	.	TGCGCCAGCAGCCAAGAAGGGCAGGGCCTTAATTCACCCCTCCACTTT	CASSQEGQGLNSPLHF